This TCR beta chain was identified in a study of cytomegalovirus exposure and HLA in healthy donors. The CDR3 spans 14 residues. Germline V CDR1 and CDR2: SGDLS, YYNGEE. Trimming stripped 4 bases from V and 2 bases from J, with 9 bases between. Turning to this clone: What it recognizes is unknown.

Findings of the study overall: Later analysis identified several of the most significant clusters that appeared linked to common viral pathogens. Prior analysis indicated that the majority of TCR beta V segments exhibited productivity approximately 90% or approximately 30% of the time. Donors belonging to an Asian-associated ancestry cluster reportedly showed fewer N-insertions in productive TCRs than the roughly 700-donor mean, according to what a later analysis found. Accurate prediction of HLA-A and HLA-B alleles (for most subjects) was reportedly achieved from TCR beta sequences.

PCR used 60 Vbeta primers and 13 Jbeta primers. TCRdb's table, derived via immunoSEQ multiplex PCR, lists solely in-frame clones and lacks some. Its clone listing holds under 120,000 clones. Sequenced sample: PBMCs. V is TRBV9 and J is TRBJ2-2; D is uncertain. This TCR came from a man over 45 in good health and CMV-seronegative. CDR3 DNA sequence: TGTGCCAGCAGCCCACGAACTAACACCGGGGAGCTGTTTTTT. Protein product: CASSPRTNTGELFF.